The 17 T cell receptor beta chains below all came from one sample that was sequenced in a study of blood T cell repertoires in COVID-19. The protocol was immunoSEQ multiplex PCR, while the TCRdb copy is restricted to in-frame clones and leaves out a portion. The data hold about 420,000 clones, with roughly 90% observed a single time. The source material was peripheral blood. Receptor source: a man younger than 35 with COVID-19, enrolled during active disease.

V and J are TRBV2 and TRBJ2-1; 10 bases fit TRBD2. Germline trimming cut 6 bases from V and 4 bases from J; bases unmatched to any gene: 3. The CDR3 has 14 amino acids. CDR1 is SNHLY and CDR2 is FYNNEI in the germline V gene. The CDR3 protein is CASRWTSGYNEQFF. As DNA, the CDR3 is TGTGCCAGCAGGTGGACTAGCGGTTACAATGAGCAGTTCTTC.

V is TRBV15 and J is TRBJ1-5; 10 bases are shared with TRBD1. J gave up 10 bases and V 3 bases, and 9 bases lay outside the gene matches. The CDR3 loop spans 15 amino acids. Germline CDR1 and CDR2: LNHNV and YYDKDF (reference sequence). CDR3 in DNA: TGTGCCACCAGCAGGTATACCGGGACAGGGGAACCCCAGCATTTT. Amino acid sequence: CATSRYTGTGEPQHF. The entire variable domain, with the rest obtained from reference TRBV15 and TRBJ1-5, is as follows: DAMVIQNPRYQVTQFGKPVTLSCSQTLNHNVMYWYQQKSSQAPKLLFHYYDKDFNNEADTPDNFQSRRPNTSFCFLDIRSPGLGDTAMYLCATSRYTGTGEPQHFGDGTRLSIL.

In DNA form, the CDR3 reads TGTGCCAGCAGCGGACTGGAATGGGCCCAGTACTTC. Translation: CASSGLEWAQYF. V is TRBV7-9 and J is TRBJ2-5; D is possibly TRBD2 (5 bases). Germline values: CDR1 SEHNR, CDR2 FQNEAQ (reference sequence). V was trimmed by 5 bases and J by 9 bases, leaving 13 bases between them. The CDR3 spans 12 residues.

As DNA, the CDR3 is TGTGCCAGCAGCTTAACCTCGGCAGGGGCCGGCTACACCTTC. Translating gives CASSLTSAGAGYTF. The rearrangement links TRBV7-2 to TRBJ1-2; maybe TRBD1 (6 bases). The V end lost 2 bases, the J end lost 8 bases, and 15 bases lay between the germline ends. Germline V gives CDR1 SGHTA, CDR2 FQGNSA. The CDR3 contains 14 residues.

The rearrangement uses TRBV18 and TRBJ1-6, with D unresolved. The germline V gene encodes CDR1 KGHSH and CDR2 LQKENI. Trimming shortened V by 5 bases and J by 4 bases, and 3 bases separated the two germline ends. The CDR3 length is 12 residues. The CDR3 sequence: CASSEYNSPLHF. The CDR3 DNA reads as TGTGCCAGCTCAGAGTATAATTCACCCCTCCACTTT.

The V gene is TRBV7-9, the J gene TRBJ1-3; 7 nucleotides align to TRBD1. CDR1 and CDR2 from the germline V gene are SEHNR and FQNEAQ (reference sequence). The V gene end was trimmed by 5 bases and the J gene end by 3 bases; junction bases not matched to a gene: 7. This CDR3 has 15 amino acids. The DNA for the CDR3 is TGTGCCAGCAGCGCACAGGGGAATCTTGGAAACACCATATATTTT. It codes for CASSAQGNLGNTIYF.

In the case of this clone: Within the sample, other DNA sequences also encode this same CDR3. This chain uses TRBV3-1 (or the pseudogene TRBV3-2) with TRBJ1-3; no clear D gene. Trimming removed 0 bases at V and 4 bases at J, with 10 bases between. The CDR3 contains 15 residues. Germline CDR1 LGHDT, CDR2 YNNKEL (reference sequence). The CDR3 loop reads CASSQDQGSGNTIYF. In nucleotides, the CDR3 is TGTGCCAGCAGCCAAGATCAAGGGAGCGGAAACACCATATATTTT.

This clone appeared once. V usage is TRBV9 and J usage is TRBJ2-2, with a tentative D call TRBD2 (6 bases). This CDR3 has 15 amino acids. CDR1 SGDLS and CDR2 YYNGEE come from the germline V gene. V was pared by 4 bases and J by 2 bases, with 12 bases between. CDR3 region: CASSQARGNTGELFF. The DNA for the CDR3 is TGTGCCAGCAGCCAAGCGCGGGGCAACACCGGGGAGCTGTTTTTT.

The chain employs TRBV25-1 and TRBJ1-6; a possible D gene is TRBD1 (5 bases). From germline, CDR1 is MGHDK and CDR2 SYGVNS. This CDR3 contains 18 residues. V lost 6 bases and J 0 bases, leaving 18 bases between the germline ends. As DNA, the CDR3 is TGTGCCAGCAGGCAAAACCAGGGCAAGGGCTCCTATAATTCACCCCTCCACTTT. This codes for CASRQNQGKGSYNSPLHF. Filled out from reference TRBV25-1 and TRBJ1-6, the complete variable domain reads EADIYQTPRYLVIGTGKKITLECSQTMGHDKMYWYQQDPGMELHLIHYSYGVNSTEKGDLSSESTVSRIRTEHFPLTLESARPSHTSQYLCASRQNQGKGSYNSPLHFGNGTRLTVT.

This chain connects TRBV7-9 to TRBJ1-6; D gene uncertain. The V end was cut by 1 base, the J end by 10 bases, with 11 bases between. This CDR3 is built from 14 residues. CDR1 is SEHNR, CDR2 FQNEAQ, per germline (reference sequence). In nucleotides, the CDR3 is TGTGCCAGCAGCTTAGGGTCCGGGGAATCACCCCTCCACTTT. Protein sequence: CASSLGSGESPLHF.

This chain links TRBV2 with TRBJ2-5; 8 bases match TRBD2. The CDR3 totals 11 residues. Germline trimming cut 8 bases from V and 10 bases from J; bases unmatched to any gene: 6. Germline CDR1 and CDR2: SNHLY and FYNNEI. CDR3 bases: TGTGCCAGCGGGCTAGCGGGTATCCAGTACTTC. It codes for CASGLAGIQYF.

This chain uses TRBV19 with TRBJ2-3, with D possibly being TRBD2 (5 bases). V was trimmed by 7 bases and J by 0 bases, leaving 17 bases between them. The CDR3 is 16 residues long. From germline, CDR1 is LNHDA and CDR2 SQIVND (reference sequence). CDR3: CASNPTIRASTDTQYF. The CDR3 bases are TGTGCCAGTAACCCGACTATACGTGCTAGCACAGATACGCAGTATTTT.

The chain has TRBV5-1 and TRBJ2-3; TRBD2 aligns across 13 bases. CDR3 size: 20 residues. Unmatched junction bases numbered 11, after V lost 1 base and J lost 0 bases. Germline CDR1 and CDR2: SGHRS and YFSETQ. The CDR3 reads CASSLTPTSGRTGSTDTQYF. In DNA, the CDR3 is TGCGCCAGCAGCTTGACTCCGACTAGCGGGAGGACTGGTAGCACAGATACGCAGTATTTT.

This chain uses TRBV5-1 with TRBJ1-4; tentative D call: TRBD1 (5 bases). Trimming stripped 3 bases from V and 0 bases from J, with 12 bases between. Germline CDR1 is SGHRS and CDR2 is YFSETQ. The CDR3 runs 16 residues. The CDR3, as DNA: TGCGCCAGCAGCTACACATCAGGGACAACTAATGAAAAACTGTTTTTT. Residues: CASSYTSGTTNEKLFF. Using reference TRBV5-1 and TRBJ1-4 for the parts outside the CDR3, the full variable domain is KAGVTQTPRYLIKTRGQQVTLSCSPISGHRSVSWYQQTPGQGLQFLFEYFSETQRNKGNFPGRFSGRQFSNSRSEMNVSTLELGDSALYLCASSYTSGTTNEKLFFGSGTQLSVL.

This clone has a single count. V gene TRBV24-1 combines with J gene TRBJ2-2; 8 bases match TRBD1. Germline V gives CDR1 KGHDR, CDR2 SFDVKD. The CDR3 is made up of 14 amino acids. V gave up 9 bases and J gave up 0 bases; unmatched junction bases: 2. CDR3 nucleotide sequence: TGTGCCACCCAGGGGGCTGCGAACACCGGGGAGCTGTTTTTT. Translated, it gives CATQGAANTGELFF.

The rearrangement joins TRBV6-5 to TRBJ2-2; the D gene is possibly TRBD1 (6 bases). The CDR3 sequence is 15 residues long. Trimming pared 6 bases from V and 1 base from J, leaving 12 bases between. Germline CDR1 reads MNHEY; CDR2 reads SVGAGI. The CDR3 spells CASSLGQLNTGELFF. CDR3 in DNA: TGTGCCAGCAGCCTTGGACAGCTGAACACCGGGGAGCTGTTTTTT.

CDR3 coding DNA: TGTGCCAGCAGTTACTCGTTTTCACGCCCAAGGGGCGAAGCTTTCTTT. It is translated as CASSYSFSRPRGEAFF. The chain carries TRBV6-5 and TRBJ1-1; a possible D gene is TRBD1 (5 bases). The length of the CDR3 is 16 residues. Germline V gene lookup returns CDR1 MNHEY and CDR2 SVGAGI. Trimming removed 0 bases at V and 8 bases at J, with 19 bases between.